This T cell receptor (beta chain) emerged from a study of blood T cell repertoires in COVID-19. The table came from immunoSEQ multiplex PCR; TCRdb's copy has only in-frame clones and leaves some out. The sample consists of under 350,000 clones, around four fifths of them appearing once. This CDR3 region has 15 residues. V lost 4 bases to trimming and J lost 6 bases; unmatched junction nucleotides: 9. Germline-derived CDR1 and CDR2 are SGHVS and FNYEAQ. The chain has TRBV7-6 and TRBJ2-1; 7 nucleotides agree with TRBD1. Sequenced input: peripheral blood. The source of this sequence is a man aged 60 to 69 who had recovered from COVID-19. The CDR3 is CASSSTGKGVNEQFF. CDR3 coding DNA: TGTGCCAGCAGCTCGACAGGGAAAGGTGTCAATGAGCAGTTCTTC.